This record looks at one TCR beta chain sequence and its context. The data were taken from a study of early T cells in non-severe SARS-CoV-2 infection. Study overall: Sequenced material consisted of bulk RNA (from unsorted whole blood), and chains were unpaired.

V was trimmed by 6 bases and J by 5 bases, leaving 10 bases between them. The CDR3 has 12 amino acids. Germline CDR1 is MDHEN and CDR2 is SYDVKM. TCRdb re-analysed the 5' RACE reads in MiXCR, keeping a single row per CDR3 protein. This table holds over 95,000 distinct CDR3 sequences, 16% found once. Sequencing used whole blood. This chain joins TRBV28 and TRBJ1-2; D ambiguous. The clonotype comes from an adult who was a healthcare worker with PCR-confirmed SARS-CoV-2 infection or an uninfected control (not recorded which). This CDR3 reads CASRLARYGYTF. The CDR3 DNA is TGTGCCAGCAGACTTGCTCGGTATGGCTACACCTTC.